A selection of T cell receptor beta chains follows, all from one sample in a study of blood T cell repertoires in COVID-19. The repertoire was sequenced with immunoSEQ multiplex PCR; TCRdb's copy has only in-frame clones and lacks some. The sample has 200,000 to 250,000 clones; around nine tenths are singletons. The sequenced material came from peripheral blood. Source of these receptors: a woman aged 18-29 years who had recovered from COVID-19. Each CDR3 is given with its conserved first and last residue. Fields, in order: V gene, clone size, D gene, J gene, CDR3 DNA, CDR3 protein. A D gene is named only where the DNA matches it firmly. A clone size is listed for some rows: how often the clone was seen (once, few, many), or a class if it is expanded.

v_call: TRBV4-2
clone_size: NA
d_call: TRBD2
j_call: TRBJ2-7
cdr3_nt: TGTGCCAGCAGCCCCTCCGGGACTAGCGGGAGAATTTACGAGCAGTACTTC
cdr3_aa: CASSPSGTSGRIYEQYF

v_call: TRBV4-2
clone_size: NA
d_call: NA
j_call: TRBJ1-5
cdr3_nt: TGTGCCAGCAGCCAAGATTTGAGGGGAGGGGCACACCAGCCCCAGCATTTT
cdr3_aa: CASSQDLRGGAHQPQHF

v_call: TRBV6-2/TRBV6-3
clone_size: NA
d_call: NA
j_call: TRBJ1-3
cdr3_nt: TGTGCCAGCAGTTATGGATTGGGACATTTGAGCTCTGGAAACACCATATATTTT
cdr3_aa: CASSYGLGHLSSGNTIYF

v_call: TRBV7-9
clone_size: NA
d_call: NA
j_call: TRBJ1-2
cdr3_nt: TGTGCCAGCAGCCCACAGGAATCTTACTATGGCTACACCTTC
cdr3_aa: CASSPQESYYGYTF

v_call: TRBV9
clone_size: NA
d_call: NA
j_call: TRBJ1-6
cdr3_nt: TGTGCCAGCAGCGTTGGACAGTATAATTCACCCCTCCACTTT
cdr3_aa: CASSVGQYNSPLHF

v_call: TRBV19
clone_size: NA
d_call: TRBD2
j_call: TRBJ2-2
cdr3_nt: TGTGCCAGTAGCCTAAGGGGAGGGGTCACCGGGGAGCTGTTTTTT
cdr3_aa: CASSLRGGVTGELFF

v_call: TRBV4-2
clone_size: NA
d_call: TRBD1
j_call: TRBJ1-3
cdr3_nt: TGTGCCAGCAGCCAAAGACAGGGTACTGGAAACACCATATATTTT
cdr3_aa: CASSQRQGTGNTIYF

v_call: TRBV7-3
clone_size: NA
d_call: NA
j_call: TRBJ2-5
cdr3_nt: TGTGCCAGCAGCCAAACGGGGTCGGCCCAGTACTTC
cdr3_aa: CASSQTGSAQYF

v_call: TRBV15
clone_size: NA
d_call: TRBD1
j_call: TRBJ1-2
cdr3_nt: TGTGCCACCAGCAGTCTCCCGACAGGGCGGGGTGGCTACACCTTC
cdr3_aa: CATSSLPTGRGGYTF

v_call: TRBV9
clone_size: NA
d_call: NA
j_call: TRBJ2-1
cdr3_nt: TGTGCCAGCAGCGTAGAGATAGCAGCTTACAATGAGCAGTTCTTC
cdr3_aa: CASSVEIAAYNEQFF

v_call: TRBV5-1
clone_size: NA
d_call: TRBD2
j_call: TRBJ2-1
cdr3_nt: TGCGCCAGCAGCTTGGGACTAGCGAACTCCTACAATGAGCAGTTCTTC
cdr3_aa: CASSLGLANSYNEQFF

v_call: TRBV5-1
clone_size: NA
d_call: NA
j_call: TRBJ1-1
cdr3_nt: TGCGCCAGCAGCATGCACCAGGGCCCAGGGGCTGAAGCTTTCTTT
cdr3_aa: CASSMHQGPGAEAFF

v_call: TRBV5-5
clone_size: NA
d_call: TRBD1
j_call: TRBJ1-5
cdr3_nt: TGTGCCAGCAGCTTAGGGGGACAGGGGAAGGAGCCCCAGCATTTT
cdr3_aa: CASSLGGQGKEPQHF

v_call: TRBV7-2
clone_size: once
d_call: TRBD2
j_call: TRBJ2-7
cdr3_nt: TGTGCCAGCAGCCCGACGGCTAGCGGGGCCTACGAGCAGTACTTC
cdr3_aa: CASSPTASGAYEQYF

v_call: TRBV24-1
clone_size: NA
d_call: TRBD1
j_call: TRBJ2-1
cdr3_nt: TGTGCCACCAGTGACCCGGGACAGGGAAGAGATGAGCAGTTCTTC
cdr3_aa: CATSDPGQGRDEQFF

v_call: TRBV4-2
clone_size: NA
d_call: TRBD1
j_call: TRBJ1-6
cdr3_nt: TGTGCCAGCAGCCCTAGGGGACAGGAAAATTCACCCCTCCACTTT
cdr3_aa: CASSPRGQENSPLHF

v_call: TRBV5-6
clone_size: NA
d_call: TRBD1
j_call: TRBJ1-2
cdr3_nt: TGTGCCAGCAGCTTCGGACAGGGAAGTTACTATGGCTACACCTTC
cdr3_aa: CASSFGQGSYYGYTF

v_call: TRBV2
clone_size: NA
d_call: TRBD1
j_call: TRBJ1-6
cdr3_nt: TGTGCCAGCAGTGGGTCTCAGGGGGCCTCTTCACCCCTCCACTTT
cdr3_aa: CASSGSQGASSPLHF

v_call: TRBV29-1
clone_size: NA
d_call: NA
j_call: TRBJ1-2
cdr3_nt: TGCAGCGCCGGGGGTGCCCGGGGCTACACCTTC
cdr3_aa: CSAGGARGYTF

v_call: TRBV30
clone_size: NA
d_call: TRBD1
j_call: TRBJ1-6
cdr3_nt: TGTGCCTGGGGAAGGGACAGCCGTTCACCCCTCCACTTT
cdr3_aa: CAWGRDSRSPLHF

v_call: TRBV6-2/TRBV6-3
clone_size: NA
d_call: TRBD1
j_call: TRBJ2-3
cdr3_nt: TGTGCCAGCAGTTGGCAGGGGGCAGATACGCAGTATTTT
cdr3_aa: CASSWQGADTQYF

v_call: TRBV10-3
clone_size: NA
d_call: NA
j_call: TRBJ2-1
cdr3_nt: TGTGCCATCTCGGGGAGCGTCGATGAGCAGTTCTTC
cdr3_aa: CAISGSVDEQFF

v_call: TRBV6-2/TRBV6-3
clone_size: NA
d_call: NA
j_call: TRBJ2-3
cdr3_nt: TGTGCCAGCAGCTCCGGGACTCGACGCACAGATACGCAGTATTTT
cdr3_aa: CASSSGTRRTDTQYF

v_call: TRBV24-1
clone_size: NA
d_call: NA
j_call: TRBJ2-1
cdr3_nt: TGTGCCACCAGTGACCAAGTGGCAGGGTCCGTCAATGAGCAGTTCTTC
cdr3_aa: CATSDQVAGSVNEQFF

v_call: TRBV7-9
clone_size: NA
d_call: NA
j_call: TRBJ2-1
cdr3_nt: TGTGCCAGCAGCTTATGGCGGTTGTCCTACAATGAGCAGTTCTTC
cdr3_aa: CASSLWRLSYNEQFF